This T cell receptor (beta chain) is drawn from a study of T-cell memory formation after mild COVID-19. The CDR3 spans 14 residues. The trim removed 5 bases at V and 7 bases at J, leaving 6 bases unmatched. Germline V lookup: CDR1 DFQATT, CDR2 SNEGSKA (reference sequence). Study-wide points: The appearance of some responding clones in pre-infection memory suggested that cross-reactive memory joined.

TCRdb passed the 5' RACE reads through MiXCR, listing each CDR3 protein once. The sample lists approximately 300,000 distinct CDR3 sequences; less than 20% were seen once. This clonotype was observed a handful of times. Its antigen is still unknown. The V and J genes are TRBV20-1 and TRBJ2-3; TRBD2 aligns across 13 bases. Sequencing was performed on PBMCs or a T cell subset sorted from them (not recorded which). The receptor was isolated from a young man who had mild COVID-19 (a few samples of this study predate the infection). Cell type and time point are not known. CDR3 sequence (DNA): TGCAGTGCTTCACTAGCGGGGGGGCCCTATACGCAGTATTTT. Translated, it gives CSASLAGGPYTQYF.